The 7 T cell receptor beta chains reported below all come from one sample, sequenced in a study of cytomegalovirus exposure and HLA in healthy donors. The protocol was immunoSEQ multiplex PCR, while the TCRdb copy is restricted to in-frame clones and leaves out a portion. This table holds 120,000 or so clones, approximately 95% found once. Material: PBMCs. The receptors originated from a man aged 18 to 29 in good health and CMV-seronegative.

The chain couples TRBV18 to TRBJ2-1, with 7 positions matching TRBD2. Germline lookup yields CDR1 KGHSH and CDR2 LQKENI. The CDR3 is made up of 17 amino acids. After removal of 3 bases from V and 1 base from J, the junction contained 9 bases not matched to a gene. In DNA, the CDR3 is TGTGCCAGCTCACCTTCTAGACTAGCTGGATCCTACAATGAGCAGTTCTTC. It yields the protein CASSPSRLAGSYNEQFF.

This sequence joins TRBV28 and TRBJ2-5; 7 nucleotides align to TRBD1. This CDR3 has 16 residues. The trim removed 1 base at V and 1 base at J, leaving 6 bases unmatched. Germline CDR1 and CDR2: MDHEN and SYDVKM. CDR3 loop: CASSLYIQGTQETQYF. CDR3 nucleotides: TGTGCCAGCAGTTTATATATACAGGGGACCCAAGAGACCCAGTACTTC.

The gene calls are TRBV28 and TRBJ1-2; no reliable D call. The V gene's germline CDR1 is MDHEN and CDR2 SYDVKM. The CDR3 runs to 16 residues. V lost 1 base and J 8 bases, leaving 20 bases between the germline ends. In DNA, the CDR3 is TGTGCCAGCAGTTTATTAGGCTCGGTTGAGGCTATGGGCTACACCTTC. As protein: CASSLLGSVEAMGYTF.

This sequence joins TRBV30 and TRBJ1-5, with 8 nucleotides matching TRBD1. Germline V CDR1 and CDR2: GTSNPN, SVGIG (reference sequence). Trimming at V came to 4 bases and at J to 5 bases, leaving 7 bases not matched to a gene. This CDR3 comprises 14 residues. This chain's CDR3 is CAWTTTGGYQPQHF. The CDR3 nucleotides are TGTGCCTGGACTACCACAGGGGGGTATCAGCCCCAGCATTTT. Full variable domain (remainder filled in from reference TRBV30 and TRBJ1-5): SQTIHQWPATLVQPVGSPLSLECTVEGTSNPNLYWYRQAAGRGLQLLFYSVGIGQISSEVPQNLSASRPQDRQFILSSKKLLLSDSGFYLCAWTTTGGYQPQHFGDGTRLSIL.

Comments on this clone: Within the sample, other DNA sequences also encode this same CDR3. V usage is TRBV9 and J usage is TRBJ1-2; D is undetermined. CDR3 length: 13 amino acids. V lost 0 bases, J lost 1 base, and 4 bases lay in between. CDR1 is SGDLS, CDR2 YYNGEE, per germline. The chain's CDR3 is CASSVGGNYGYTF. The CDR3 DNA is TGTGCCAGCAGCGTAGGCGGTAACTATGGCTACACCTTC.

This chain uses TRBV11-3 with TRBJ2-7, with 9 bases fitting TRBD2. V was clipped by 5 bases and J by 3 bases; unmatched bases: 8. The germline CDR1 and CDR2 sequences are SGHNT and YENEEA. The CDR3 runs to 15 residues. CDR3 nucleotides: TGTGCCAGCAGCGTTAGCGGGAGACGGGGCTACGAGCAGTACTTC. This translates into CASSVSGRRGYEQYF. Looking up the rest from reference TRBV11-3 and TRBJ2-7 gives the full variable domain: EAGVVQSPRYKIIEKKQPVAFWCNPISGHNTLYWYLQNLGQGPELLIRYENEEAVDDSQLPKDRFSAERLKGVDSTLKIQPAELGDSAVYLCASSVSGRRGYEQYFGPGTRLTVT.

This clone was recorded only once. This sequence joins TRBV19 and TRBJ2-7; 7 bases match TRBD2. CDR3 length equals 16 residues. Unmatched junction bases numbered 8, after V lost 3 bases and J lost 0 bases. CDR1 is LNHDA and CDR2 is SQIVND in the germline V gene (reference sequence). The DNA for the CDR3 is TGTGCCAGTAGTATCCGAGCGGGGCCCCTCTCCTACGAGCAGTACTTC. Translating gives CASSIRAGPLSYEQYF.